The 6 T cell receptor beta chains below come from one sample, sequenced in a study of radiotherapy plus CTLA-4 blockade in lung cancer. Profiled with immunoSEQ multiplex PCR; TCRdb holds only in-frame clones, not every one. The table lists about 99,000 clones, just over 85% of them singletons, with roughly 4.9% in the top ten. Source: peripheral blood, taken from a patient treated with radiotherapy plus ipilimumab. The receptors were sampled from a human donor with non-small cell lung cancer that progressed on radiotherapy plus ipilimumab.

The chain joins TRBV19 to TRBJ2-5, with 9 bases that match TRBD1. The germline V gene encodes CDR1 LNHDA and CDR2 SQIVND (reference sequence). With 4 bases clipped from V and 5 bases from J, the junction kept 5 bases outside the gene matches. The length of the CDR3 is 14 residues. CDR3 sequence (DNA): TGTGCCAGTAGTAGACACGGACAGGGGGAGACCCAGTACTTC. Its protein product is CASSRHGQGETQYF.

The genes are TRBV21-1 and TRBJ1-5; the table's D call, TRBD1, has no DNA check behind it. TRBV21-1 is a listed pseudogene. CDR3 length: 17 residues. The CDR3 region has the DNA TGTGCCAGCAGCAAAAAAGGAGGGACAGGGGGCAATCAGCCCCAGCATTTT. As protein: CASSKKGGTGGNQPQHF.

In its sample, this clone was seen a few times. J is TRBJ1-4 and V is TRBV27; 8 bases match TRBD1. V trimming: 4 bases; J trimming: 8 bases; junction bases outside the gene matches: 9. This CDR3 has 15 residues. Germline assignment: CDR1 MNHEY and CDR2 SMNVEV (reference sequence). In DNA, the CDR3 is TGTGCCAGCAGTTACTCCCGGACAGGGCGGGAAAAACTGTTTTTT. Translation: CASSYSRTGREKLFF.

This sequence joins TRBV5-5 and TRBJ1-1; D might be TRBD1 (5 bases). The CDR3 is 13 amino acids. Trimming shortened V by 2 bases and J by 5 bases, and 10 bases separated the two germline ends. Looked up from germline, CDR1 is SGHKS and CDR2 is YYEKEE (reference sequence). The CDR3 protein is CASSFGGYTEAFF. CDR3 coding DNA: TGTGCCAGCAGCTTCGGGGGTTATACTGAAGCTTTCTTT.

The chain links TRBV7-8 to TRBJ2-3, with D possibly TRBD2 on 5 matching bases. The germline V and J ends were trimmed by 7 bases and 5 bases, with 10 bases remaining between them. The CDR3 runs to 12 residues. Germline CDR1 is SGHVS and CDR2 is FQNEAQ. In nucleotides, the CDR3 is TGTGCCAGCAACTCGGAGGAAGATACGCAGTATTTT. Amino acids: CASNSEEDTQYF.

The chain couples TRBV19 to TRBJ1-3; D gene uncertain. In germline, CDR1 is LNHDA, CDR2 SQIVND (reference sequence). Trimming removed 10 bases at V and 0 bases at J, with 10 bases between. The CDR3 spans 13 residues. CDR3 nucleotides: TGTGCCACATCGGCGAGCTCTGGAAACACCATATATTTT. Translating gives CATSASSGNTIYF. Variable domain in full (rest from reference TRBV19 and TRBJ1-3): DGGITQSPKYLFRKEGQNVTLSCEQNLNHDAMYWYRQDPGQGLRLIYYSQIVNDFQKGDIAEGYSVSREKKESFPLTVTSAQKNPTAFYLCATSASSGNTIYFGEGSWLTVV.